This T cell receptor (beta chain) was documented in a study of spatial heterogeneity in lung cancer. Trimming removed 1 base from V and 4 bases from J, with 10 bases in between. The germline V gene encodes CDR1 LGHNA and CDR2 YNFKEQ. The CDR3 consists of 14 residues. TCRdb recomputed calls from the 5' RACE reads with MiXCR, one row per CDR3 protein. The sample yields some 25,000 distinct CDR3 sequences, less than 6% seen once. Documented time point: sample taken at primary tumor resection. Patients with untreated early-stage non-small cell lung cancer, numbering 72, were the donors. This clonotype was sampled from a male donor with early-stage non-small cell lung cancer. The chain uses TRBV4-2 and TRBJ1-2; weak D call: TRBD1 (5 bases). The starting material was PBMCs, obtained at surgery. The DNA of the CDR3 is TGTGCCAGCAGCCAAGCCACAGGATCCTATGGCTACACCTTC. This codes for CASSQATGSYGYTF.